This T cell receptor beta chain is from a study of a mutant IDH1 vaccine in newly diagnosed glioma. Study summary: Treated individuals were around 60% male and roughly 40% female, averaging 40.4 years of age.

Findings and limits, study-wide: 93.3% of patients showed vaccine-induced immune responses across multiple MHC alleles.

Time point here: week 35, safety follow-up. Every vaccine dose comprised 300 ug of mutant IDH1 20-mer peptide plus topical imiquimod. Regarding this clone: Its antigen is still unknown.

Germline V gene sequence: CDR1 LGHNA, CDR2 YSLEER. The CDR3 is 17 amino acids. The V gene end was trimmed by 4 bases and the J gene end by 6 bases; junction bases not matched to a gene: 12. TCRdb's table, derived via immunoSEQ multiplex PCR, lists solely in-frame clones and lacks some. In the table there are approximately 47,000 clones, more than 75% of which are singletons. This TCR came from a woman in her thirties or forties with glioma. The chain couples TRBV4-3 to TRBJ2-2; 9 bases align to TRBD2. The material was PBMCs, obtained from a glioma patient whose treatment included an IDH1 peptide vaccine. CDR3 DNA sequence: TGCGCCAGCAGCCTCCATCGCGGGGGGGCGGTGGCCGGGGAGCTGTTTTTT. It encodes CASSLHRGGAVAGELFF.